The entry that follows covers one T cell receptor (beta chain) sequence. Its target is not known. These data originate in a study of CD8+ T cells in alopecia areata. Study details: Tofacitinib administration to treated patients was oral, at 5 to 10 mg twice daily. Tofacitinib exposure lasted 6 to 18 months, followed by 6 months off drug.

This CDR3 contains 13 residues. Germline V gives CDR1 SQVTM, CDR2 ANQGSEA. The ends were cut back, 4 bases at V and 0 bases at J, with 10 bases in the middle. Study-wide results and limits: Scalp clonality and expanded CD8+ clones among the top 100 fell significantly with tofacitinib.

Treatment specified: oral pan-JAK inhibitor, 5-10 mg twice daily. As part of sample collection, lesional scalp punch biopsies and peripheral blood were taken from alopecia areata patients. In each case, RNA was isolated and then reverse transcribed into cDNA as the sequencing template. Libraries were prepared by immunoSEQ multiplex PCR; TCRdb keeps only in-frame clonotypes and omits some of them. The sample shows about 140,000 clones, nearly 55% of them seen only once. This material consisted of CD8+ T cells sorted from blood, taken at week 4, from a patient treated with tofacitinib. The sequence was collected from a human donor with alopecia areata. The rearrangement joins TRBV29-1 to TRBJ2-7; D might be TRBD1 (5 bases). The CDR3 sequence is CSVVKTDSYEQYF. For the CDR3, the DNA is TGCAGCGTTGTTAAGACAGACTCCTACGAGCAGTACTTC.